This T cell receptor (beta chain) is drawn from a study of blood T cell repertoires in COVID-19. Produced via immunoSEQ multiplex PCR; TCRdb's table is partial and in-frame only. The sample records hundreds of thousands of clones, 70% to 90% being singletons. Assignment of participants to cohorts was predicated upon participant-reported clinical history. This clone was observed a single time. Trimming removed 7 bases at V and 4 bases at J, with 13 bases between. This CDR3 spans 12 amino acids. The V gene's germline CDR1 is GTSNPN and CDR2 SVGIG (reference sequence). The sequenced material came from PBMCs or T cells enriched from blood (not recorded which). This clonotype was sampled from a middle-aged woman who had recovered from COVID-19. V usage is TRBV30 and J usage is TRBJ1-2; D may be TRBD1 (5 bases). Here the CDR3 DNA reads TGTGCCTACAGGACACCCAGCTATGGCTACACCTTC. It specifies CAYRTPSYGYTF.